The present T cell receptor beta chain was sequenced within a study of beta chain features in type 1 diabetes. General study results and limits: At VDJ recombination sites, type 1 diabetes patients had fewer insertions and more deleted nucleotides. People with Type 1 diabetes carried modestly yet significantly shorter TCRB CDR3s in all four CD4+ subsets. The study notes PCR might favor shorter templates equally in patients and controls.

This clone turned up a few times. Its specificity is not known. Additional DNA sequences in this sample encode the identical CDR3. Sorted populations were all over 95% pure. Of the isolated RNA, all was reverse transcribed, and so the sequenced material was expressed TCRB transcripts. Sequencing of naive, central memory and regulatory T cell samples gave an average of around 3.5 million reads. TCRdb's table, derived via immunoSEQ multiplex PCR, lists solely in-frame clones and lacks some. The sample shows 600,000 to 700,000 clones, roughly 12% of them seen only once. The CDR3 extends over 14 amino acids. Per germline, CDR1 KGHSH and CDR2 LQKENI. The ends lost 3 bases at V and 7 bases at J; junction bases unmatched: 0.

This chain joins TRBV18 and TRBJ1-6; 10 nucleotides align to TRBD1. The clonotype originates from a man between 18 and 29 years old with type 1 diabetes. The material sequenced was naive CD4+ T cells from blood. CDR3 coding DNA: TGTGCCAGCTCACCGGGACAGGGGAATTCACCCCTCCACTTT. Translated, it gives CASSPGQGNSPLHF.